This T cell receptor beta chain was recovered during a study of cytomegalovirus exposure and HLA in healthy donors. Germline V gene lookup returns CDR1 SQVTM and CDR2 ANQGSEA. The V and J ends lost 5 bases and 10 bases respectively, with 17 bases between them. The CDR3 is 12 amino acids. Both 60 Vbeta primers and 13 Jbeta primers went into the PCR. This table comes from immunoSEQ multiplex PCR, and its TCRdb copy is limited to in-frame clones, with some not included. Of roughly 13,000 clones listed, around 58% are singletons. The clonotype comes from a woman aged 45-65 years in good health and CMV-seropositive. Sample: PBMCs. V usage is TRBV29-1 and J usage is TRBJ1-2, with a possible D match to TRBD1 (6 bases). CDR3 residues: CSVLTGSGYYTF. The CDR3 DNA reads TGCAGCGTTTTGACAGGCTCGGGGTACTACACCTTC.